This T cell receptor (beta chain) was recovered during a study of T cell responses to AZD1222 COVID-19 vaccine. Study-level results: Sampled repertoires all dated from after the peak T cell response. When two AZD1222 doses had been given, Spike-specific TCR breadth and depth rose. Among spike-specific TCRs, nearly half reportedly target unmutated variant regions. At 160-218 and 743-854, vaccine-associated CD4 TCRs were dominant, and they spanned spike.

Turning to this clone: Its specificity is not known.

TCRdb's copy holds only in-frame clones and misses some; the assay was immunoSEQ multiplex PCR. The sample lists about 140,000 clones, roughly 90% seen once, with about 3% in the top ten. Specimen: peripheral blood, collected on day 0 of AZD1222 vaccination. The source of this sequence is an adult in good health.

CDR3 nucleotides: TGTGCCAGCAGCGTAAAAGAGACCCAGTACTTC. This translates into CASSVKETQYF. This chain uses TRBV9 with TRBJ2-5, with D hard to call. The germline gives CDR1 SGDLS, CDR2 YYNGEE. The CDR3 is made up of 11 amino acids. V dropped 1 base and J dropped 3 bases, with 1 base sitting between them.